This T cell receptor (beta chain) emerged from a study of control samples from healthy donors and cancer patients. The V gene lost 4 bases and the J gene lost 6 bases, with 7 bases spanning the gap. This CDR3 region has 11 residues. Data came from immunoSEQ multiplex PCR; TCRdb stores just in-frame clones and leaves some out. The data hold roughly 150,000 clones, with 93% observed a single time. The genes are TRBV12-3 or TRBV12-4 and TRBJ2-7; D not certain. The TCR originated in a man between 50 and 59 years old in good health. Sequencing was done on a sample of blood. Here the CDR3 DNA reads TGTGCCAGCAGTTACGTACGCGAGCAGTACTTC. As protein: CASSYVREQYF.